The following is a T cell receptor (beta chain) sequence with its context. What this receptor recognizes is not known. No quality values exist for individual bases; no much larger clone is one base distant. The CDR3 regions of human TCRbeta chains were subjected to immunosequencing. Concerning the study's data processing: TCRs in the repertoires were compared against a reference library of SARS-CoV-2-specific TCRs that had been generated with the MIRA antigen-specificity platform. Breadth was defined as the fraction of unique TCRs that were SARS-CoV-2-associated, and depth was defined as the fraction of total T cells that were SARS-CoV-2-associated. Each spike-specific TCR was assigned to its reactive spike region and to a CD4 or CD8 class using the MIRA data. Log10-transformed breadth and depth values were compared by one-way ANOVA with Sidak's multiple comparisons tests. The table comes from immuneACCESS by way of TCRdb, which keeps in-frame sequences with V and J called. Part of the clones is missing from these tables; in studies checked, under half for an unresolved V gene and the rest for unknown reasons. V and J calls and clone size are those listed in that table; D and trimming were worked out from the DNA. Counted in this sample were under 150,000 clones; roughly 93% of them appeared once. The top ten constitute about 0.91% of the sample.

The time point label corresponds to: baseline before first vaccination. The vaccinee samples were drawn from two UK trials, COV001 and COV002, one of which was a single-blind randomized controlled phase 2/3 trial testing AZD1222 (ChAdOx1 nCoV-19) in healthy adults. For TCRbeta chain sequencing, PBMC samples from trial participants were taken at day 0 and at day 28 after the second dose. CDR1 SEHNR and CDR2 FQNEAQ were looked up in the germline V gene (reference sequence). V is pared back by 1 base and J by 4 bases, with 17 bases lying between the germline termini. There are 17 amino acids in the CDR3, from cysteine to phenylalanine inclusive. Only CDR3 DNA is held: 51 bases, read in frame from base 1. This entry is derived from a study of T cell responses to AZD1222 COVID-19 vaccine (dated by TCRdb to 2020 to 2023). With regard to the full study: AZD1222 recipients given second doses at about 4 weeks or at about 12 weeks were pooled, since spike-specific TCR depth and breadth were not found to differ between the two schedules. Trial participants were enrolled by age into subgroups of 18-55, 56-69 and 70-plus years, and around 140, 26 and 57 TCR-sequenced participants, respectively, were included in these subgroups. TCR sequencing was performed for about 250 trial participants, of whom roughly 200 were given two doses of AZD1222 and around 25 were given two doses of MenACWY control vaccine.

The investigation overall reported the following: Spike-specific TCR breadth and depth rose significantly after two AZD1222 doses compared with day 0 and with MenACWY recipients. In the small 56-69-year group, the increase in depth fell short of significance, most likely because of low power. Conclusions about previously exposed vaccinees are limited, since just five to seven AZD1222 recipients were seropositive for SARS-CoV-2 at baseline. Most participants were white British and females outnumbered males, and the authors suggested that clonal diversity may have been underestimated. Because no day 14 peak-response samples were available, repertoires were characterized only after the peak T cell response. Nearly half of unique spike-specific TCRs reportedly recognized epitopes outside regions mutated in the B.1.351 and B.1.1.7 variants. Vaccine-associated CD4 TCRs spanned the whole spike protein, with dominant responses in regions 160-218 and 743-854.

This TCR derives from an adult in good health. The sample here was peripheral blood, taken on day 0 of AZD1222 vaccination. This chain joins TRBV7-9 to TRBJ2-1; the D gene is perhaps TRBD1, from 6 matching bases. The CDR3 region: CASSLGPQQGKYNEQFF. Here is the DNA: TGTGCCAGCAGCTTAGGACCCCAACAGGGAAAGTACAATGAGCAGTTCTTC. The CDR3, completed at both ends by the reference TRBV7-9 and TRBJ2-1 genes, gives the full variable domain DTGVSQNPRHKITKRGQNVTFRCDPISEHNRLYWYRQTLGQGPEFLTYFQNEAQLEKSRLLSDRFSAERPKGSFSTLEIQRTEQGDSAMYLCASSLGPQQGKYNEQFFGPGTRLTVL.